This T cell receptor beta chain was sequenced in a study of CD8 T cells in Susac syndrome. Germline values: CDR1 LGHNA, CDR2 YNFKEQ. The CDR3 is 15 amino acids. V lost 3 bases and J 5 bases, leaving 16 bases between the germline ends. RNA totalling about 0.5 to 1 ug underwent reverse transcription with random hexamers. TCRdb re-derived calls from the immunoSEQ multiplex PCR reads in MiXCR, one entry per CDR3 protein. The sample shows a few hundred thousand distinct CDR3 sequences, approximately 95% of them seen only once. Control patients had untreated stable or active relapsing-remitting multiple sclerosis by revised McDonald criteria. Negative isolation yielded CD8+ and CD4+ T cells; FACS enriched TEMRA cells.

This receptor was identified in a human donor with multiple sclerosis. The chain recombines TRBV4-2 with TRBJ1-2, with D tentatively TRBD1 (5 bases). Sequenced input: CD4+ T cells from PBMCs. CDR3 sequence reads: CASSHQGPGSYGYTF. The CDR3 DNA reads as TGTGCCAGCAGCCACCAGGGCCCGGGGTCTTATGGCTACACCTTC.